These 2 T cell receptor beta chains share one sample of origin, sequenced in a study of OX40 agonist ivuxolimab in advanced cancers. Sequencing used immunoSEQ multiplex PCR; TCRdb keeps in-frame clones, though not all of them. This sample yields about 68,000 clones, of which 70% to 85% are seen a single time; around 1.5% belongs to the top ten. The sequences come from CD4+ or CD8+ T cells sorted from blood, collected in a trial of the OX40 agonist ivuxolimab. Receptors were obtained from an adult with an advanced solid tumor such as melanoma, head and neck, liver or kidney cancer.

The V gene is TRBV7-2, the J gene TRBJ1-2; D is unresolved. Trimming left V 1 base short and J 2 bases short, with 5 bases between. This CDR3 has 13 residues. The germline V gene encodes CDR1 SGHTA and CDR2 FQGNSA. CDR3 DNA: TGTGCCAGCAGCTTAGGGGGAAACTATGGCTACACCTTC. The encoded protein is CASSLGGNYGYTF.

DNA of the CDR3: TGTGCCAGTAGTACAATGACAGGTCCCAATCAGCCCCAGCATTTT. This gives the protein CASSTMTGPNQPQHF. The chain links TRBV19 to TRBJ1-5; perhaps TRBD1 as D (6 bases). Trimming pared 4 bases from V and 3 bases from J, leaving 13 bases between. This CDR3 is built from 15 residues. Germline V lookup: CDR1 LNHDA, CDR2 SQIVND (reference sequence). Combining the CDR3 with reference TRBV19 and TRBJ1-5 gives the whole variable domain DGGITQSPKYLFRKEGQNVTLSCEQNLNHDAMYWYRQDPGQGLRLIYYSQIVNDFQKGDIAEGYSVSREKKESFPLTVTSAQKNPTAFYLCASSTMTGPNQPQHFGDGTRLSIL.